Each of the 12 T cell receptor beta chains below was sequenced from the same sample in a study of Ad26.COV2.S vaccination and SARS-CoV-2 variants. Clones were read by immunoSEQ multiplex PCR, and TCRdb kept only the in-frame ones, dropping some. The table records more than 400,000 clones, 92% of them present only once. As to treatment: about 20 received Ad26.COV2.S at low or high dose, single or two shots; about 5 received placebo; per-sample allocation not given. The study sampled participants on day 63 after the first vaccine or placebo injection. The input for sequencing was peripheral blood, taken in a trial of Ad26.COV2.S vaccine versus placebo. All receptors come from a person between 18 and 65 years old who received the Ad26.COV2.S COVID-19 vaccine or a placebo.

The chain carries TRBV6-6 and TRBJ1-2; a weak D match, TRBD1 (5 bases). This CDR3 has 16 amino acids. V was trimmed by 2 bases and J by 3 bases, leaving 16 bases between them. Germline CDR1 reads MNHNY; CDR2 reads SVGAGI (reference sequence). The CDR3 coding sequence is TGTGCCAGCAGTTACGGATCGCGACGGGGCGACTATGGCTACACCTTC. This sequence encodes CASSYGSRRGDYGYTF.

The V and J genes are TRBV18 and TRBJ2-1; D is tentatively TRBD1 or TRBD2 (5 bases each). With 3 bases removed from V and 5 bases from J, the gap between germline ends came to 11 bases. The CDR3 loop spans 14 amino acids. From germline, CDR1 is KGHSH and CDR2 LQKENI. For the CDR3, the DNA is TGTGCCAGCTCACCGGGGACGGACCACAATGAGCAGTTCTTC. Amino acid sequence: CASSPGTDHNEQFF.

This clone was detected only once. The gene calls are TRBV23-1 and TRBJ1-5; 8 nucleotides agree with TRBD1. TRBV23-1 falls under the ORF class, with uncertain function. The CDR3 is made up of 16 amino acids. The V gene end was trimmed by 2 bases and the J gene end by 1 base; junction bases not matched to a gene: 4. The CDR3 DNA follows: TGCGCCAGCAGTCAACAAGGACAGGGCAGCAATCAGCCCCAGCATTTT. The encoded protein is CASSQQGQGSNQPQHF.

This sequence joins TRBV2 and TRBJ1-3; 8 positions match TRBD1. CDR1 is SNHLY and CDR2 is FYNNEI in the germline V gene. V shed 3 bases and J 3 bases; nucleotides not matched to a gene: 4. This CDR3 has 15 residues. CDR3 in amino acids: CASSEAGGIGNTIYF. The CDR3 DNA follows: TGTGCCAGCAGTGAGGCAGGGGGCATTGGAAACACCATATATTTT. The entire variable domain, with the rest obtained from reference TRBV2 and TRBJ1-3, is as follows: EPEVTQTPSHQVTQMGQEVILRCVPISNHLYFYWYRQILGQKVEFLVSFYNNEISEKSEIFDDQFSVERPDGSNFTLKIRSTKLEDSAMYFCASSEAGGIGNTIYFGEGSWLTVV.

This clone has just one count. The V and J genes are TRBV11-3 and TRBJ2-5, with D uncertain. Germline lookup yields CDR1 SGHNT and CDR2 YENEEA. The CDR3 sequence is 12 residues long. V lost 1 base, J lost 4 bases, and 4 bases lay in between. The CDR3 nucleotides read TGTGCCAGCAGCTTAGGGGCAGAGACCCAGTACTTC. It translates to CASSLGAETQYF.

The chain joins TRBV6-1 to TRBJ2-1; TRBD1 or TRBD2 may be the D gene (5 bases each). The CDR3 length is 15 residues. In germline, CDR1 is MNHNS, CDR2 SASEGT. The V gene lost 3 bases and the J gene lost 2 bases, with 11 bases spanning the gap. The CDR3 region has the DNA TGTGCCAGCAGTGAGACCCCGGGACCCTACAATGAGCAGTTCTTC. The encoded protein is CASSETPGPYNEQFF.

CDR3 loop: CAWRFTGEGAQYF. The CDR3 nucleotides are TGTGCCTGGAGATTTACTGGTGAGGGGGCCCAGTACTTC. V and J are TRBV30 and TRBJ2-5; tentatively, D is TRBD1 (6 bases). V lost 3 bases, J lost 9 bases, and 17 bases lay in between. The CDR3 spans 13 residues. Germline V gene lookup returns CDR1 GTSNPN and CDR2 SVGIG (reference sequence).

The chain uses TRBV5-1 and TRBJ1-1, with a tentative D call TRBD1 (5 bases). Germline values: CDR1 SGHRS, CDR2 YFSETQ. The CDR3 loop spans 16 amino acids. Deletions cut 0 bases from V and 4 bases from J, with 16 bases between. CDR3 loop: CASSLGEGRGGTEAFF. In DNA form, the CDR3 reads TGCGCCAGCAGCTTGGGGGAGGGTAGGGGCGGCACTGAAGCTTTCTTT.

The J gene is TRBJ1-1, the V gene TRBV5-6, with a possible D match to TRBD1 (6 bases). Germline CDR1 and CDR2: SGHDT and YYEEEE. The CDR3 is 15 amino acids. V was clipped by 0 bases and J by 5 bases, with 14 bases between them. The CDR3 nucleotides are TGTGCCAGCAGCTTGGACAGGGAGGTTGGAACTGAAGCTTTCTTT. Translated, it gives CASSLDREVGTEAFF.

The chain is built from TRBV25-1 and TRBJ1-2; TRBD1 is a possible D gene (5 bases). V lost 6 bases and J lost 8, with 16 bases in between. The CDR3 covers 13 residues. The germline gives CDR1 MGHDK, CDR2 SYGVNS. The CDR3 region has the DNA TGTGCCAGCAGACAGGATATAGCTCGCGGCTACACCTTC. This sequence encodes CASRQDIARGYTF.

The chain joins TRBV7-9 to TRBJ2-7; D possibly corresponds to TRBD2 (5 bases). The CDR3 consists of 15 residues. Per the germline V gene, CDR1 is SEHNR and CDR2 is FQNEAQ (reference sequence). Trimming removed 0 bases at V and 3 bases at J, with 12 bases between. The CDR3 reads CASSLAREYDYEQYF. DNA of the CDR3: TGTGCCAGCAGCTTAGCGAGGGAATATGACTACGAGCAGTACTTC.

V is TRBV10-3 and J is TRBJ1-3; 8 bases are a match to TRBD1. The ends lost 6 bases at V and 2 bases at J; junction bases unmatched: 0. Per the germline V gene, CDR1 is ENHRY and CDR2 is SYGVKD. The CDR3 consists of 13 residues. CDR3 DNA: TGTGCCATCAGGGACAGGGCTGGAAACACCATATATTTT. Translation gives CAIRDRAGNTIYF.